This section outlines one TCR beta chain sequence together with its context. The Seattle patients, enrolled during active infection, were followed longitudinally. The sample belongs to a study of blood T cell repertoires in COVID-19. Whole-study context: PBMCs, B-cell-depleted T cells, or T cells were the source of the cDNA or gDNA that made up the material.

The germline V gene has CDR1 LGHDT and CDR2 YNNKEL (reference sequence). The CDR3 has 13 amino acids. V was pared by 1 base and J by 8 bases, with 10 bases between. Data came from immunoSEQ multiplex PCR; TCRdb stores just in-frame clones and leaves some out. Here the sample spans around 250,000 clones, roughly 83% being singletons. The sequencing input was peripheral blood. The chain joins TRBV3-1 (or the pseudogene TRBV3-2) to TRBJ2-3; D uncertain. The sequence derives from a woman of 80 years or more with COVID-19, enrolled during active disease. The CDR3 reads CASSQGLQATQYF. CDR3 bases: TGTGCCAGCAGCCAAGGCCTTCAAGCTACGCAGTATTTT.